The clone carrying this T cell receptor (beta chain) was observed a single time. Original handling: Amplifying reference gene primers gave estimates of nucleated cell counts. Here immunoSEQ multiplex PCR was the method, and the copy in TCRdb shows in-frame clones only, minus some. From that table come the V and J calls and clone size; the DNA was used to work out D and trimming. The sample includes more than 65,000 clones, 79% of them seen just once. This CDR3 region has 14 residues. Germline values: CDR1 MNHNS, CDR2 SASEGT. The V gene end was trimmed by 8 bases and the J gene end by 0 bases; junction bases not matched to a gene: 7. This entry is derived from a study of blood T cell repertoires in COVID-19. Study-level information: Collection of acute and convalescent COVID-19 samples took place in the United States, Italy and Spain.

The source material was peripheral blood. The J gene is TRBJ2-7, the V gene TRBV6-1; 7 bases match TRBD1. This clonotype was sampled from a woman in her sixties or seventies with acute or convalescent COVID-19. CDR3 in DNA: TGTGCCAGCCGTGGAGCAGGGGGCTCCTACGAGCAGTACTTC. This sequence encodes CASRGAGGSYEQYF.